This passage covers 22 T cell receptor beta chains from one sample sequenced in a study of human T cells and chemical hapten exposure. From the RACE reads, TCRdb called clonotypes with MiXCR, one entry per CDR3 protein. Of under 65,000 distinct CDR3 sequences listed, 9.3% are singletons. Time point meaning: patch test 1, 2 weeks after DPC sensitization. Treatment given: therapeutic diphenylcyclopropenone sensitization with weekly scalp DPC. The material sequenced was whole blood, taken in connection with sensitization to the hapten diphenylcyclopropenone (DPC). The receptor set was obtained from a woman between 45 and 65 years old with alopecia areata. Some clones in this sample may be carry-over from other donors' samples.

This clonotype has at least ten counts. Sequence at one end of the junction differs from germline and may be a read error. CDR3 coding DNA: TGTGCCAGCAGCCTAAGACAGGGTGTGGCTGAAGCTTTTTTT. Translation: CASSLRQGVAEAFF. The gene calls are TRBV27 and TRBJ1-1, with 7 bases fitting TRBD1. In germline, CDR1 is MNHEY, CDR2 SMNVEV (reference sequence). This CDR3 contains 14 residues.

This chain links TRBV2 with TRBJ2-5, with 11 bases that match TRBD2. The length of the CDR3 is 18 residues. The V gene's germline CDR1 is SNHLY and CDR2 FYNNEI. V shed 7 bases, J shed 0 bases, and the junction held 13 bases outside the gene matches. This CDR3 reads CASIGTSGSNSYQETQYF. As DNA, the CDR3 is TGTGCCAGCATCGGGACTAGCGGCTCCAACTCCTACCAAGAGACCCAGTACTTC.

This clonotype was seen repeatedly, ten times or more. The rearrangement joins TRBV28 to TRBJ1-1; 8 bases are a match to TRBD1. The CDR3 is 14 residues long. Germline CDR1 and CDR2: MDHEN and SYDVKM. The V segment lost 2 bases and the J segment 1 base; nucleotides outside the gene matches: 0. CDR3 residues: CASSLDRGNTEAFF. The CDR3 bases are TGTGCCAGCAGTTTAGACAGGGGGAACACTGAAGCTTTCTTT.

In this sample, this clonotype turned up many times. This chain links TRBV6-5 with TRBJ2-3, with 14 positions matching TRBD2. The CDR3 has 16 amino acids. Germline lookup yields CDR1 MNHEY and CDR2 SVGAGI. V lost 5 bases, J lost 5 bases, and 6 bases stayed unmatched. The CDR3 nucleotides read TGTGCCAGCAGTGGAAGACTAGCGGGAGGGAGAGATACGCAGTATTTT. Amino acids: CASSGRLAGGRDTQYF.

There are many counts of this clonotype. This chain connects TRBV5-1 to TRBJ2-5; 7 positions agree with TRBD1. This CDR3 has 14 residues. Germline V CDR1 and CDR2: SGHRS, YFSETQ. After removal of 2 bases from V and 5 bases from J, the junction contained 6 bases not matched to a gene. In DNA form, the CDR3 reads TGCGCCAGCAGCTTAGACAGGGCCGGGGAGACCCAGTACTTC. Encoded protein: CASSLDRAGETQYF. Using reference TRBV5-1 and TRBJ2-5 for the parts outside the CDR3, the full variable domain is KAGVTQTPRYLIKTRGQQVTLSCSPISGHRSVSWYQQTPGQGLQFLFEYFSETQRNKGNFPGRFSGRQFSNSRSEMNVSTLELGDSALYLCASSLDRAGETQYFGPGTRLLVL.

This clonotype has ten or more counts. The rearrangement links TRBV20-1 to TRBJ2-1; 9 bases agree with TRBD2. Germline assignment: CDR1 DFQATT and CDR2 SNEGSKA (reference sequence). The CDR3 has 18 amino acids. V gave up 0 bases and J gave up 7 bases; unmatched junction bases: 16. This CDR3 reads CSARDLRRAAGGGNEQFF. In nucleotides, the CDR3 is TGCAGTGCTAGAGATCTTCGTCGGGCAGCGGGAGGTGGAAATGAGCAGTTCTTC.

This clonotype was counted at least ten times. V is TRBV3-1 and J is TRBJ2-7; unclear D gene. Germline CDR1 is LGHDT and CDR2 is YNNKEL (reference sequence). The length of the CDR3 is 16 residues. V was pared by 0 bases and J by 9 bases, with 21 bases between. The CDR3, as DNA: TGTGCCAGCAGCCAAGATTTCCACCCTACTACGACTGGGCAGTACTTC. As protein: CASSQDFHPTTTGQYF.

At least ten counts were recorded for this clonotype. The chain employs TRBV29-1 and TRBJ2-2, with TRBD1 identical over 11 bases. The V gene end was trimmed by 7 bases and the J gene end by 7 bases; junction bases not matched to a gene: 2. This CDR3 comprises 12 residues. Germline loops: CDR1 SQVTM, CDR2 ANQGSEA. CDR3 nucleotide sequence: TGCAGCGCGGGACAGGGGGACGGGGAGCTGTTTTTT. Protein sequence: CSAGQGDGELFF.

This clonotype was picked up a small number of times. V usage is TRBV11-2 and J usage is TRBJ2-4; the match to TRBD2 covers 9 bases. With V trimmed by 4 bases and J by 6 bases, 4 bases remained unmatched. CDR3 length equals 14 residues. Germline loops: CDR1 SGHAT, CDR2 FQNNGV. CDR3 sequence reads: CASSSSGRSNIQYF. The DNA for the CDR3 is TGTGCCAGCAGCTCCAGCGGGAGGTCAAACATTCAGTACTTC.

This clonotype has a handful of counts. The V and J genes are TRBV20-1 and TRBJ1-3; the D gene is possibly TRBD1 (5 bases). The germline CDR1 and CDR2 sequences are DFQATT and SNEGSKA (reference sequence). V gave up 0 bases and J gave up 3 bases, with 12 bases separating them. The CDR3 extends over 15 amino acids. Here the CDR3 reads CSARDLSGLGNTIYF. The CDR3 DNA reads TGCAGTGCTAGAGATCTCTCGGGACTTGGAAACACCATATATTTT.

Ten or more counts support this clonotype. The J gene is TRBJ2-7, the V gene TRBV5-4; a weak D match, TRBD1 (6 bases). The germline V gene encodes CDR1 SGHNT and CDR2 YYREEE (reference sequence). V was trimmed by 4 bases and J by 6 bases, leaving 11 bases between them. CDR3 length: 12 residues. CDR3 nucleotides: TGTGCCAGCAGCAACACAGGGACCGAGCAGTACTTC. Its translation is CASSNTGTEQYF.

Many counts were recorded for this clonotype. This rearrangement joins TRBV2 to TRBJ2-3; D may be TRBD1 (6 bases). The length of the CDR3 is 15 residues. V was trimmed by 4 bases and J by 0 bases, leaving 11 bases between them. Germline V gene sequence: CDR1 SNHLY, CDR2 FYNNEI. The CDR3 protein is CASSALGASTDTQYF. The DNA for the CDR3 is TGTGCCAGCAGTGCCTTGGGGGCTAGCACAGATACGCAGTATTTT.

With regard to this clonotype: This may stem from a read error, because a much larger clone lies one nucleotide away. The V gene is TRBV19, the J gene TRBJ2-7; D possibly corresponds to TRBD2 (6 bases). Germline V gives CDR1 LNHDA, CDR2 SQIVND (reference sequence). The length of the CDR3 is 14 residues. CDR3 nucleotides: TGTGCCAGTAGTAAACCGGGACTCTTCTACGAGCAGCACTTC. Its translation: CASSKPGLFYEQHF.

This clonotype was counted at least ten times. The chain uses TRBV5-1 and TRBJ2-3; D might be TRBD1 (6 bases). CDR3 size: 14 residues. Trimming took off 4 bases at V and 1 base at J, with 10 bases between the two ends. CDR1 is SGHRS and CDR2 is YFSETQ in the germline V gene. CDR3 loop: CASSPGQGTDTQYF. Here the CDR3 DNA reads TGCGCCAGCAGCCCGGGACAAGGCACAGATACGCAGTATTTT.

This clonotype was detected many times. The chain recombines TRBV7-2 with TRBJ2-3; the D call may be TRBD1 or TRBD2 (5 bases each). This CDR3 has 12 residues. Per germline, CDR1 SGHTA and CDR2 FQGNSA. Trimming took off 5 bases at V and 5 bases at J, with 8 bases between the two ends. The CDR3 loop reads CASSPGGDTQYF. Written as DNA, the CDR3 is TGTGCCAGCAGCCCTGGGGGAGATACGCAGTATTTT.

This clonotype was seen many times. The V gene is TRBV12-3 or TRBV12-4, the J gene TRBJ2-2; D is ambiguous. V was trimmed by 2 bases and J by 6 bases, leaving 1 base between them. CDR3 size: 11 residues. The CDR3 DNA follows: TGTGCCAGCAGTTTATCCGGGGAGCTGTTTTTT. Residues: CASSLSGELFF.

With respect to this clonotype: An end of the junction does not agree with germline; a read error may underlie this. This chain connects TRBV4-1 to TRBJ1-6, with D possibly being TRBD1 (6 bases). Germline V lookup: CDR1 MGHRA, CDR2 YSYEKL. CDR3 length: 14 residues. The CDR3 protein is CASCLGQNNSALHF. The DNA for the CDR3 is TGCGCCAGCTGCCTTGGACAGAATAATTCAGCCCTCCACTTT.

This chain connects TRBV6-2 or TRBV6-3 to TRBJ2-3; 7 nucleotides align to TRBD1. The CDR3 length is 14 residues. Germline CDR1 and CDR2: MNHEY and SVGEGT. J was trimmed by 11 bases and V by 2 bases; bases with no gene match: 10. DNA for the CDR3: TGTGCCAGCAGTTACGGGACAGTCGAGTTTTTGCAGTATTTT. Its translation is CASSYGTVEFLQYF.

This clonotype was picked up many times. This chain links TRBV20-1 with TRBJ2-2; D possibly corresponds to TRBD1 (8 bases). Trimming took 3 bases from V and 4 from J, leaving 12 bases between them. CDR1 and CDR2 from the germline V gene are DFQATT and SNEGSKA (reference sequence). The length of the CDR3 is 14 residues. The DNA of the CDR3 is TGCAGTGCTAGGACAGGGGAGGGCACCGGGGAGCTGTTTTTT. Translated, it gives CSARTGEGTGELFF.

Many counts were recorded for this clonotype. The rearrangement uses TRBV7-9 and TRBJ2-1; D perhaps matches TRBD1 (6 bases). The CDR3 length is 18 residues. The germline CDR1 and CDR2 sequences are SEHNR and FQNEAQ (reference sequence). Trimming pared 5 bases from V and 1 base from J, leaving 21 bases between. Written as DNA, the CDR3 is TGTGCCAGCAGCCCCGGCATCCTGACCGGGACATCCTACAATGAGCAGTTCTTC. Translation gives CASSPGILTGTSYNEQFF.

In its sample, this clonotype was seen a few times. The rearrangement joins TRBV7-2 to TRBJ1-1; D is unresolved. The CDR3 loop spans 11 amino acids. Germline CDR1 and CDR2: SGHTA and FQGNSA. The V end was cut by 4 bases, the J end by 7 bases, with 7 bases between. The CDR3 DNA is TGTGCCAGCAGCTCCATAGGTGAAGCTTTCTTT. This sequence encodes CASSSIGEAFF.

V usage is TRBV4-1 and J usage is TRBJ1-6; the match to TRBD1 covers 7 bases. Unmatched junction bases numbered 4, after V lost 4 bases and J lost 7 bases. Germline V gives CDR1 MGHRA, CDR2 YSYEKL. This CDR3 has 14 residues. The CDR3 DNA sequence: TGCGCCAGCAGCCCGGACAGGCTGAATTCACCCCTCCACTTT. Residues: CASSPDRLNSPLHF.